This TCR beta chain was profiled in a study of regulatory T cells in long-lasting Graves disease. Both iRepertoire HTBI primers and Arm-PCR of CDR3 regions were used to build the TCR beta libraries. TCRdb recomputed calls from the multiplex PCR reads with MiXCR, one row per CDR3 protein. The sample gives over 250,000 distinct CDR3 sequences, 22% of which show up once; more than 55% is in the top ten. V shed 5 bases and J shed 3 bases, with 19 bases lying between them. Germline assignment: CDR1 MNHEY and CDR2 SMNVEV (reference sequence). CDR3 length equals 16 residues. Time point here: persistent/refractory GD, antithyroid drugs over 5 years with positive TRAb. The TCR library was prepared using RNA isolated from PBMCs. Graves' disease diagnosis used American Thyroid Association guidelines. Study findings and constraints: Persistent cases favored TRBV28, TRBJ1-2 and TRBJ2-5.

This clonotype was counted only a few times. The antigen is undetermined. This chain joins TRBV27 and TRBJ1-2; unclear D gene. The material was peripheral blood mononuclear cells (PBMCs), obtained when the disease was refractory, from a patient treated with antithyroid drugs. The sequence derives from a female donor with Graves disease. The chain's CDR3 is CASSQRSGLVDYGYTF. The DNA of the CDR3 is TGTGCCAGCAGTCAGAGATCAGGTTTGGTTGACTATGGCTACACCTTC.